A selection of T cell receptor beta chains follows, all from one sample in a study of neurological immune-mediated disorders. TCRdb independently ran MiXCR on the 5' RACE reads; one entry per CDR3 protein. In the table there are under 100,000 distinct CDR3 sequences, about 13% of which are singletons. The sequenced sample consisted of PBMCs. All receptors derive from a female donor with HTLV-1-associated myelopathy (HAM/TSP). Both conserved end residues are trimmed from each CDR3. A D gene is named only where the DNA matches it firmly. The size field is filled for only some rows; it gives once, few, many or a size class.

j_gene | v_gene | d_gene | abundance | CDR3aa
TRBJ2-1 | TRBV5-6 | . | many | ASSFGGGSYNEQF
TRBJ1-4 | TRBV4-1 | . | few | ASREGYEKLF
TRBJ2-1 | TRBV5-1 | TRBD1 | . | ASSSGQWVGKQF
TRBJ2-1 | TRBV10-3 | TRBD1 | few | AISDTGGRSYNEQF
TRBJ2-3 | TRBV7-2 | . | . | ASSLLPGADTQY
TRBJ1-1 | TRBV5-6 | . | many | ASSLGASNWDTEAF
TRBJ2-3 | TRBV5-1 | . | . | ASSEGTLDTQY
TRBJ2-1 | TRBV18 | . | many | ASSRDSPLSYNEQF
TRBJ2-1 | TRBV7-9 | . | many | ASSLPPGHPWDEQF
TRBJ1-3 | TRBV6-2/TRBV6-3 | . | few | ASSYTRPSGNTIY
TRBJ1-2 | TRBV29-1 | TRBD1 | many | SVGQGARGYT
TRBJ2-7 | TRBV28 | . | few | ASSQTTTEQY
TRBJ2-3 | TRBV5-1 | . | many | ASSSSSAGSTDTQY
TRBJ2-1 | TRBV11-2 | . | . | ATDRGGVGEQF
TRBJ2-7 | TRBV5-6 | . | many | ASSFALQGTYEQY
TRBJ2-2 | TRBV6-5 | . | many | ASSYLDTGELF
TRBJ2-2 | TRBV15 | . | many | ATSRVWVKGTVNTGELF
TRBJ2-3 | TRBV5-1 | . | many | ASSGKGDTQY
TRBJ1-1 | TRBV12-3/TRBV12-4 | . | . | ASSLTREAF
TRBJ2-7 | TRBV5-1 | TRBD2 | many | ASSYSGLAGGYEQY
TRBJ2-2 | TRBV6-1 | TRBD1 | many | ASTSTGAGTGELF
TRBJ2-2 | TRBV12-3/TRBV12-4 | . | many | ASRLGFGHTGELF
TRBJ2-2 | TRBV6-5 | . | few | ASSYGETNGELF
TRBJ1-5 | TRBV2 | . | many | ASSEEASNQPQH
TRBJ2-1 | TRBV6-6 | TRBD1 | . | ASNHDRGQNEQF
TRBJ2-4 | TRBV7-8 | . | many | ASSPGTKTKNIQY
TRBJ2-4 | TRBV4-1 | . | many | ASSQPTGIAKNIQY
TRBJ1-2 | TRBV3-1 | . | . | ASSEVLGGGGYT
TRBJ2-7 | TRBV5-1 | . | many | ASSGSLQALYEQY
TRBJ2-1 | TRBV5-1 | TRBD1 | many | ASSLGQGHNEQF
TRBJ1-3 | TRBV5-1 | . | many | ASSLDSSGNTIY
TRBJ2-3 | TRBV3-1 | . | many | ASSLALDTQY
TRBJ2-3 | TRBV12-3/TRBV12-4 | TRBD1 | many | ASRTGTETDTQY
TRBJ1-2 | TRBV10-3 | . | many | AISELPGDGYT
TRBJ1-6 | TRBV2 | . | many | ASSEDGTGVAPLH
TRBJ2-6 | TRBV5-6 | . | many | ASSLDSALPSGANVLT
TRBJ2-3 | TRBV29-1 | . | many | SVGRRAPDTQY
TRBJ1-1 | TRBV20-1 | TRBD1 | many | SAEGARTEAF
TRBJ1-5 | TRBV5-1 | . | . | ASSPGGDNQPQH
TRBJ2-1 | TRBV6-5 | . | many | ASSIDGLNEQF
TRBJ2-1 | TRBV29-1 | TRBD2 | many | SVERHGGALDEQF